This paragraph covers one TCR beta chain sequence. Antigen: not known. Some clones are missing from TCRdb's copy, which holds only in-frame ones; the method was immunoSEQ multiplex PCR. Of roughly 53,000 clones in the sample, roughly 84% were seen once. The germline V gene has CDR1 SGHNT and CDR2 YENEEA. The V and J ends lost 4 bases and 3 bases, in that order; junction bases with no gene match: 9. The CDR3 contains 16 residues. The data belong to a study of T cells in localized non-small cell lung cancer. Broader study findings: Of the tissues analyzed, uninvolved adjacent lung showed maximal T cell clonality, greater than tumor. A median of 57 of the top 100 tumor clones appeared in adjacent lung, which was paired and uninvolved. Longer survival (overall) was linked to higher T cell density in blood. Tumor samples were not multi-region, leaving intratumor heterogeneity unexcluded.

The genes are TRBV11-3 and TRBJ2-4, with 7 bases fitting TRBD2. The receptor's source is a man between 40 and 75 years old with stage III lung adenocarcinoma. The material sequenced was peripheral blood mononuclear cells, taken before any cancer treatment. CDR3: CASSSHSGLDKNIQYF. The CDR3 nucleotides read TGTGCCAGCAGCTCCCATAGCGGGCTCGACAAAAACATTCAGTACTTC.